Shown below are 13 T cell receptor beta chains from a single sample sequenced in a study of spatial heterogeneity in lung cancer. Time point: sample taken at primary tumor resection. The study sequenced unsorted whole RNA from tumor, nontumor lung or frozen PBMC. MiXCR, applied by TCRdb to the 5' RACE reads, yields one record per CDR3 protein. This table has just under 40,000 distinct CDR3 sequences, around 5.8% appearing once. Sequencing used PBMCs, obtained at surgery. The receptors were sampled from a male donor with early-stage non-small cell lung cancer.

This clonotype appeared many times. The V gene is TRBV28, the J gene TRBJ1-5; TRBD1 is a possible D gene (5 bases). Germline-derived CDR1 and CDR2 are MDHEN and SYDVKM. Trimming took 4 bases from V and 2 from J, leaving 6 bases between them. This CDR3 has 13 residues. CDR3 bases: TGTGCCAGCAGTTGGACACGCAATCAGCCCCAGCATTTT. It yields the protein CASSWTRNQPQHF.

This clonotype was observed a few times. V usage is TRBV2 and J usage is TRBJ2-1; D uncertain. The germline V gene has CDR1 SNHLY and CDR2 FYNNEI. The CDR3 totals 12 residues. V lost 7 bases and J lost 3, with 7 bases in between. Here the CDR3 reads CASNPSYNEQFF. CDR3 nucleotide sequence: TGTGCCAGCAACCCTAGCTACAATGAGCAGTTCTTC.

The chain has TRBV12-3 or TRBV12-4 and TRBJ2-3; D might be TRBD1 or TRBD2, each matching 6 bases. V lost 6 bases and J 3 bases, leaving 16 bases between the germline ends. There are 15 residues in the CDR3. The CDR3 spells CASSLTGAWTDTQYF. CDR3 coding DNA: TGTGCCAGCAGCCTGACGGGGGCTTGGACAGATACGCAGTATTTT.

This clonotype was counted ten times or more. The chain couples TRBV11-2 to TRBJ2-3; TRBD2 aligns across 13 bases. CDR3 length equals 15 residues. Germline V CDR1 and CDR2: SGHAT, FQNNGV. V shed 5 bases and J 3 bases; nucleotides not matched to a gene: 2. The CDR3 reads CASSPGLAGTDTQYF. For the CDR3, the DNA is TGTGCCAGCAGCCCGGGACTAGCGGGGACAGATACGCAGTATTTT.

The CDR3 sequence: CASSPLMGIYF. DNA of the CDR3: TGTGCCAGCAGCCCTCTAATGGGCATATATTTT. The chain carries TRBV6-6 and TRBJ1-3; D not resolved. V lost 6 bases to trimming and J lost 12 bases, with 12 bases between them. Looked up from germline, CDR1 is MNHNY and CDR2 is SVGAGI (reference sequence). The length of the CDR3 is 11 residues.

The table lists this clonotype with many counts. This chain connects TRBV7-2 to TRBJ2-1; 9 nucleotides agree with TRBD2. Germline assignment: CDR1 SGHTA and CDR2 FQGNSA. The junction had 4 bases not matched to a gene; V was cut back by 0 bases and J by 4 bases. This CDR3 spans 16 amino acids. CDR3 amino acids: CASSLAGGGAYNEQFF. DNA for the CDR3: TGTGCCAGCAGCTTAGCTGGCGGGGGGGCATACAATGAGCAGTTCTTC. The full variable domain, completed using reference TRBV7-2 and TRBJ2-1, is GAGVSQSPSNKVTEKGKDVELRCDPISGHTALYWYRQSLGQGLEFLIYFQGNSAPDKSGLPSDRFSAERTGGSVSTLTIQRTQQEDSAVYLCASSLAGGGAYNEQFFGPGTRLTVL.

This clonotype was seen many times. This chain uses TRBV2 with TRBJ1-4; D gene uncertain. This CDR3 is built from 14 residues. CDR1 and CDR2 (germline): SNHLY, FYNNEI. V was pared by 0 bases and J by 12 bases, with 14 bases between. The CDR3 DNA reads TGTGCCAGCAGTGAAGCGCTTTGGCACCTGGAACTGTTTTTT. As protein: CASSEALWHLELFF.

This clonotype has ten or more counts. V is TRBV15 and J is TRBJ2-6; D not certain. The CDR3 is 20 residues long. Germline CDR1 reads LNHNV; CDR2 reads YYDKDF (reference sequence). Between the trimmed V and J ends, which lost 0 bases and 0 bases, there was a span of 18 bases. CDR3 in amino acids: CATSRDLFGVRSSGANVLTF. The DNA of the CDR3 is TGTGCCACCAGCAGAGACTTATTTGGGGTTAGGAGCTCTGGGGCCAACGTCCTGACTTTC.

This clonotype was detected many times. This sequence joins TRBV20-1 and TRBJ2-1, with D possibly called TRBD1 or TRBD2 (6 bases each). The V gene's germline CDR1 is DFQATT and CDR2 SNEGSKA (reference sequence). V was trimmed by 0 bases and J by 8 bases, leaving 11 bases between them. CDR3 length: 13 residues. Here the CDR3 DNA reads TGCAGTGCTAGAGAGCAGGGGAGGTATGAGCAGTTCTTC. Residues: CSAREQGRYEQFF.

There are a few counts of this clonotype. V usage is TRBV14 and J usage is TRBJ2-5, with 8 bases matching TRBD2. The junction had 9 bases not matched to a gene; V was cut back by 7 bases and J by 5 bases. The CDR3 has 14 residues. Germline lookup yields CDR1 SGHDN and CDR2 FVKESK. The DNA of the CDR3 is TGTGCCAGCACCCGCGGACTAGCCCCTGAGACCCAGTACTTC. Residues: CASTRGLAPETQYF.

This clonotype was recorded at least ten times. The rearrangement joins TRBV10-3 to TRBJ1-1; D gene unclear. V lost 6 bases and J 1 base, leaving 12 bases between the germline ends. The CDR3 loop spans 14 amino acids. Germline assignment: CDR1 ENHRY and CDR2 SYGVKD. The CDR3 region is CAISPVVKNTEAFF. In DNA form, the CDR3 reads TGTGCCATCAGCCCTGTGGTGAAGAACACTGAAGCTTTCTTT.

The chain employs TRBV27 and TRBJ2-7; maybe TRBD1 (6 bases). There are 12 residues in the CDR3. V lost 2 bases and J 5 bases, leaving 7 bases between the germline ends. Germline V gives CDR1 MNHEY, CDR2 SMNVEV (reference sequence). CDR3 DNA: TGTGCCAGCAGTTTAACAGGGAACGAGCAGTACTTC. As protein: CASSLTGNEQYF.

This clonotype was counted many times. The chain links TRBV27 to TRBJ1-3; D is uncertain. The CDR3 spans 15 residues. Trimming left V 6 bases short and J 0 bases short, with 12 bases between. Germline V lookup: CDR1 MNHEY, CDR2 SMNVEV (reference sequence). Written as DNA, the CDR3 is TGTGCCAGCAGCCGCGAAGGGCCCTCTGGAAACACCATATATTTT. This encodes CASSREGPSGNTIYF.